The rows below give T cell receptor beta chains drawn from one sample of a study of Graves' ophthalmopathy and Graves' hyperthyroidism. TCRdb analysed the multiplex PCR reads with MiXCR anew, one entry per CDR3 protein. The repertoire includes around 1.1 million distinct CDR3 sequences, about two fifths of them detected once, and around 10% sits in the top ten. Sequencing input: peripheral blood or thyroid tissue (not recorded which). The receptors here all came from an adult man with Graves' hyperthyroidism. Both conserved end residues are part of each CDR3. D genes are given only for firm matches. Size tells how often a clone was seen (once, few, many) or the class of an expanded clone, and some rows leave it out.

>TRBV7-9|.|TRBJ2-5|.
CASSYVAWETQYF
TGTGCCAGCAGCTACGTGGCCTGGGAGACCCAGTACTTC
>TRBV10-3|.|TRBJ1-6|TRBD1
CAISAVRTGLVSSYNSPLHF
TGTGCCATCAGTGCGGTCAGGACAGGGCTTGTGAGCTCCTATAATTCACCCCTCCACTTT
>TRBV10-3|many|TRBJ1-6|.
CATLEGNSPLHF
TGTGCTACCCTCGAGGGGAATTCACCCCTCCACTTT
>TRBV27|few|TRBJ2-7|.
CAAARQSEYEQYF
TGTGCCGCCGCCCGACAGAGCGAATACGAGCAGTACTTC
>TRBV29-1|many|TRBJ2-5|TRBD1
CSVAVPGGQETQYF
TGCAGCGTTGCGGTGCCAGGGGGACAAGAGACCCAGTACTTC
>TRBV29-1|few|TRBJ2-6|.
CSVPGAGANVLTF
TGCAGCGTCCCGGGGGCAGGGGCCAACGTCCTGACTTTC
>TRBV6-6|.|TRBJ2-7|.
CASIYTRGGEQYF
TGTGCCAGCATATATACTAGGGGGGGAGAGCAGTACTTC
>TRBV2|few|TRBJ1-1|.
CASSAKQGSAFF
TGTGCCAGCAGTGCCAAACAGGGTAGTGCTTTCTTT
>TRBV7-8|.|TRBJ2-5|.
CASSFGGLGQPQYF
TGTGCCAGCAGCTTTGGGGGGCTCGGTCAGCCCCAGTACTTC
>TRBV12-3/TRBV12-4|many|TRBJ1-2|.
CASSFGENYGYTF
TGTGCCAGCAGTTTTGGGGAAAACTATGGCTACACCTTC
>TRBV29-1|.|TRBJ1-1|.
CSVGSGVGAEAFF
TGCAGCGTTGGTTCCGGGGTTGGAGCCGAAGCTTTCTTT
>TRBV6-5|few|TRBJ1-1|.
CASSDRDSTEAFF
TGTGCCAGCAGTGACCGGGACTCCACTGAAGCTTTCTTT
>TRBV6-6|.|TRBJ2-7|TRBD1
CASSEPRQGAYEQYF
TGTGCCAGCAGTGAACCGCGACAGGGGGCCTACGAGCAGTACTTC
>TRBV5-1|.|TRBJ1-4|.
CASTGSSNEKLFF
TGCGCCAGCACGGGCAGCTCTAATGAAAAACTGTTTTTT
>TRBV19|.|TRBJ1-5|.
CASNQGTKETQHF
TGTGCCAGTAATCAGGGGACAAAAGAGACCCAGCATTTT
>TRBV25-1|.|TRBJ1-4|.
CASSEGAPNENLFF
TGCGCCAGCAGTGAAGGGGCCCCAAATGAAAACCTGTTTTTT
>TRBV20-1|many|TRBJ1-1|.
CSASRVERGEAFF
TGCAGTGCTAGTCGGGTTGAGCGGGGTGAAGCTTTCTTT
>TRBV7-9|many|TRBJ1-2|.
CASSIRDNGYTF
TGTGCCAGCAGCATCCGGGACAACGGCTACACCTTC
>TRBV7-3|.|TRBJ2-7|TRBD2
CASTSLAGAHEQYF
TGTGCCAGCACCTCCCTAGCGGGAGCCCACGAGCAGTACTTC
>TRBV19|many|TRBJ1-2|.
CASSKSQHGYTF
TGTGCCAGTAGCAAATCACAGCATGGCTACACCTTC
>TRBV6-6|.|TRBJ1-1|TRBD1
CASSAPSGTGSTEAFF
TGTGCCAGCAGTGCGCCCTCCGGGACAGGGTCTACTGAAGCTTTCTTT
>TRBV20-1|.|TRBJ2-5|TRBD2
CSAGTSGGGWGETQYF
TGCAGTGCGGGGACTAGCGGGGGAGGGTGGGGAGAGACCCAGTACTTC
>TRBV29-1|many|TRBJ2-7|TRBD2
CSVLTSGTTYEQYF
TGCAGCGTCCTCACTAGCGGGACAACCTACGAGCAGTACTTC
>TRBV24-1|.|TRBJ1-1|.
CATSVSRLGTEAFF
TGTGCCACCAGTGTGTCCAGGCTGGGCACTGAAGCTTTCTTT
>TRBV5-1|.|TRBJ2-5|TRBD2
CASSTATSGIETQYF
TGCGCCAGCAGCACGGCGACTAGCGGGATCGAGACCCAGTACTTC
>TRBV11-2|once|TRBJ2-7|TRBD2
CASSGLSGRYEQYF
TGTGCCAGCAGCGGGCTAAGCGGGAGGTACGAGCAGTACTTC
>TRBV6-1|few|TRBJ2-2|.
CASSWGPNTGELFF
TGCGCCAGCAGTTGGGGGCCCAACACCGGGGAGCTGTTTTTT
>TRBV12-3/TRBV12-4|.|TRBJ1-5|TRBD1
CAGSPGGQGEQPQHF
TGTGCCGGCAGCCCCGGCGGACAGGGTGAGCAGCCCCAGCATTTT
>TRBV7-8|many|TRBJ2-7|TRBD1
CASSLLDRGFYEQYF
TGTGCCAGCAGCCTCTTGGACAGGGGGTTCTACGAGCAGTACTTC
>TRBV7-9|.|TRBJ2-5|.
CASSSPLAVYQETQDF
TGTGCCAGCAGTTCCCCTTTAGCGGTGTACCAAGAGACCCAGGACTTC